The 26 T cell receptor beta chains listed next were all sequenced from one sample in a study of CD8+ T cells in alopecia areata. The treatment was: oral pan-JAK inhibitor, 5-10 mg twice daily. RNA was isolated and reverse transcribed to cDNA, the sequencing template. This table comes from immunoSEQ multiplex PCR, and its TCRdb copy is limited to in-frame clones, with some not included. The table records approximately 200,000 clones, about 60% of them present only once. The specimen comprised CD4+ T cells sorted from blood, sampled at week 4, from a patient treated with tofacitinib. These receptors were obtained from a human donor with alopecia areata.

This clone was observed a handful of times. The rearrangement uses TRBV25-1 and TRBJ1-1; no clear D gene. Germline V gives CDR1 MGHDK, CDR2 SYGVNS. Trimming took off 2 bases at V and 1 base at J, with 8 bases between the two ends. The CDR3 has 14 amino acids. The CDR3 spells CASSEPSENTEAFF. CDR3 bases: TGTGCCAGCAGTGAACCATCAGAGAACACTGAAGCTTTCTTT.

In regard to this clone: Other DNA sequences from this sample encode an identical CDR3 as well. The chain couples TRBV30 to TRBJ1-5; no firm D call. V was clipped by 0 bases and J by 6 bases, with 9 bases between them. The CDR3 spans 13 residues. Germline-derived CDR1 and CDR2 are GTSNPN and SVGIG (reference sequence). The CDR3 bases are TGTGCCTGGAGTGTACGTGGAAGTCAGCCCCAGCATTTT. This encodes CAWSVRGSQPQHF.

This clone was detected only a few times. This chain links TRBV12-5 with TRBJ2-5; 8 bases line up with TRBD1. This CDR3 is 15 amino acids long. J lost 2 bases, V lost 0 bases, and 2 bases had no gene match. CDR1 and CDR2 (germline): LGHNT, FRNRAP. CDR3 sequence: CASGLVGTGQETQYF. CDR3 bases: TGTGCTAGTGGTTTGGTGGGGACAGGACAAGAGACCCAGTACTTC.

This clone appeared a few times. This sequence joins TRBV2 and TRBJ2-7; no definite D call. Trimming left V 9 bases short and J 6 bases short, with 12 bases between. CDR1 is SNHLY and CDR2 is FYNNEI in the germline V gene. This CDR3 has 11 amino acids. The CDR3 here is CASQTGLEQYF. Here the CDR3 DNA reads TGTGCCAGTCAGACGGGCCTCGAGCAGTACTTC.

The rearrangement uses TRBV5-6 and TRBJ1-2; D unclear. V was clipped by 4 bases and J by 5 bases, with 18 bases between them. The CDR3 has 15 residues. Germline lookup yields CDR1 SGHDT and CDR2 YYEEEE. CDR3 coding DNA: TGTGCCAGCAGCCCTCACTCCCTTGGGCTTTATGGCTACACCTTC. Its translation: CASSPHSLGLYGYTF.

The chain is built from TRBV30 and TRBJ1-6; 8 bases align to TRBD1. Germline values: CDR1 GTSNPN, CDR2 SVGIG (reference sequence). The CDR3 spans 14 residues. The V and J ends lost 4 bases and 5 bases, in that order; junction bases with no gene match: 4. The CDR3 coding sequence is TGTGCCTGGAAACAGGGACAGGATAATTCACCCCTCCACTTT. Translated, it gives CAWKQGQDNSPLHF.

The rearrangement uses TRBV4-1 and TRBJ1-2; D may be TRBD1 (6 bases). The CDR3 extends over 15 amino acids. V was trimmed by 1 base and J by 3 bases, leaving 12 bases between them. From germline, CDR1 is MGHRA and CDR2 YSYEKL. The DNA for the CDR3 is TGCGCCAGCAGCCAAGGGACAGTCGCATACTATGGCTACACCTTC. Encoded protein: CASSQGTVAYYGYTF.

This clone showed up just a few times. CDR3 residues: CASSQQTDTEAFF. The DNA for the CDR3 is TGTGCCAGCAGCCAGCAGACCGACACTGAAGCTTTCTTT. The V and J genes are TRBV14 and TRBJ1-1, with no clear D. V dropped 3 bases and J dropped 3 bases, with 8 bases sitting between them. Looked up from germline, CDR1 is SGHDN and CDR2 is FVKESK. The CDR3 totals 13 residues.

This clone was seen a handful of times. The chain links TRBV4-1 to TRBJ2-7; D is undetermined. CDR3 length equals 13 residues. Germline CDR1 and CDR2: MGHRA and YSYEKL. Trimming shortened V by 5 bases and J by 3 bases, and 11 bases separated the two germline ends. CDR3 in amino acids: CASSTVMVYEQYF. The CDR3 bases are TGCGCCAGCAGCACCGTCATGGTCTACGAGCAGTACTTC.

The chain combines TRBV28 with TRBJ1-6; D not resolved. CDR3 length equals 12 residues. Germline loops: CDR1 MDHEN, CDR2 SYDVKM. V was pared by 6 bases and J by 10 bases, with 10 bases between. As DNA, the CDR3 is TGTGCCAGCAGGATCGCGAGATCACCCCTCCACTTT. This gives the protein CASRIARSPLHF. Full variable domain (missing parts from reference TRBV28 and TRBJ1-6): DVKVTQSSRYLVKRTGEKVFLECVQDMDHENMFWYRQDPGLGLRLIYFSYDVKMKEKGDIPEGYSVSREKKERFSLILESASTNQTSMYLCASRIARSPLHFGNGTRLTVT.

The chain carries TRBV7-8 and TRBJ1-6; D is uncertain. There are 13 residues in the CDR3. In germline, CDR1 is SGHVS, CDR2 FQNEAQ. V was cut by 3 bases and J by 7 bases, with 7 bases left in between. The CDR3 sequence: CASSLTANSPLHF. DNA for the CDR3: TGTGCCAGCAGCTTGACGGCAAATTCACCCCTCCACTTT.

The gene calls are TRBV29-1 and TRBJ1-1, with D unresolved. V lost 1 base and J lost 4, with 4 bases in between. Germline V gene data show CDR1 as SQVTM and CDR2 as ANQGSEA. The CDR3 runs to 11 residues. CDR3 protein: CSVEGFTEAFF. The CDR3 DNA follows: TGCAGCGTTGAAGGATTCACTGAAGCTTTCTTT.

Regarding this clone: Additional DNA sequences in this sample encode the identical CDR3. This chain joins TRBV6-5 and TRBJ1-1; 8 nucleotides align to TRBD1. The CDR3 spans 14 residues. The junction had 5 bases not matched to a gene; V was cut back by 6 bases and J by 2 bases. CDR1 and CDR2 (germline): MNHEY, SVGAGI. CDR3 DNA: TGTGCCAGCAGCCCCGACAGGGGAAACACTGAAGCTTTCTTT. It translates to CASSPDRGNTEAFF.

This CDR3 is CATREDGQATYEQYF. The CDR3 DNA reads as TGTGCCACGAGAGAAGATGGACAGGCAACCTACGAGCAGTACTTC. The gene calls are TRBV2 and TRBJ2-7; 7 nucleotides agree with TRBD1. V was clipped by 10 bases and J by 2 bases; unmatched bases: 14. Germline V CDR1 and CDR2: SNHLY, FYNNEI. The CDR3 spans 15 residues.

This rearrangement joins TRBV25-1 to TRBJ2-1; D is unresolved. This CDR3 is built from 14 residues. Trimming cost V 7 bases and J 0 bases, with 10 bases left between them. Germline V gene data show CDR1 as MGHDK and CDR2 as SYGVNS. For the CDR3, the DNA is TGTGCCAGCAAGGGCGTGCTCTCCTACAATGAGCAGTTCTTC. As protein: CASKGVLSYNEQFF.

This clone was recorded a few times. The chain is built from TRBV2 and TRBJ2-1, with D perhaps matching TRBD1 or TRBD2 (5 bases each). The CDR3 covers 15 residues. V shed 6 bases and J shed 7 bases, with 19 bases lying between them. The germline CDR1 and CDR2 sequences are SNHLY and FYNNEI. CDR3 sequence: CASRVGLAGVNEQFF. In nucleotides, the CDR3 is TGTGCCAGCAGGGTGGGGCTAGCAGGTGTTAATGAGCAGTTCTTC.

This clone showed up just a few times. This rearrangement joins TRBV28 to TRBJ1-4; the D gene is possibly TRBD1 (5 bases). Germline V gives CDR1 MDHEN, CDR2 SYDVKM. V was trimmed by 6 bases and J by 8 bases, leaving 7 bases between them. The CDR3 totals 11 residues. The CDR3 bases are TGTGCCAGCAGCAACAGGGAAAAACTGTTTTTT. Its translation is CASSNREKLFF.

This clone appeared once. The chain employs TRBV30 and TRBJ1-1; 7 nucleotides match TRBD1. The ends lost 4 bases at V and 1 base at J; junction bases unmatched: 3. Germline CDR1 and CDR2: GTSNPN and SVGIG (reference sequence). CDR3 size: 13 residues. The CDR3 DNA is TGTGCCTGGATTAGGGACAGGAACACTGAAGCTTTCTTT. This encodes CAWIRDRNTEAFF.

This clone occurred a few times. The same CDR3 also results from other DNA sequences found in this sample. V usage is TRBV5-1 and J usage is TRBJ1-1; D is uncertain. Germline CDR1 and CDR2: SGHRS and YFSETQ. V was pared by 2 bases and J by 3 bases, with 5 bases between. The CDR3 has 12 amino acids. CDR3 loop: CASSLGDTEAFF. In nucleotides, the CDR3 is TGCGCCAGCAGCTTAGGAGACACTGAAGCTTTCTTT.

This chain joins TRBV28 and TRBJ1-1, with D perhaps matching TRBD1 (6 bases). Trimming pared 5 bases from V and 1 base from J, leaving 20 bases between. The length of the CDR3 is 17 residues. The V gene's germline CDR1 is MDHEN and CDR2 SYDVKM. The CDR3 spells CASSPRGGGHPNTEAFF. DNA of the CDR3: TGTGCCAGCAGTCCAAGGGGCGGGGGCCACCCGAACACTGAAGCTTTCTTT.

The chain employs TRBV29-1 and TRBJ1-2; D not resolved. Germline V gene lookup returns CDR1 SQVTM and CDR2 ANQGSEA. The V and J ends lost 8 bases and 2 bases respectively, with 9 bases between them. This CDR3 is 11 amino acids long. The CDR3 spells CSYSANYGYTF. For the CDR3, the DNA is TGCAGCTACAGCGCGAACTATGGCTACACCTTC. Looking up the rest from reference TRBV29-1 and TRBJ1-2 gives the full variable domain: SAVISQKPSRDICQRGTSLTIQCQVDSQVTMMFWYRQQPGQSLTLIATANQGSEATYESGFVIDKFPISRPNLTFSTLTVSNMSPEDSSIYLCSYSANYGYTFGSGTRLTVV.

The chain joins TRBV5-4 to TRBJ2-5; D gene uncertain. This CDR3 comprises 13 residues. Germline-derived CDR1 and CDR2 are SGHNT and YYREEE (reference sequence). The V gene lost 4 bases and the J gene lost 5 bases, with 12 bases spanning the gap. As DNA, the CDR3 is TGTGCCAGCAGCCCTCCCTTCGCTGAGACCCAGTACTTC. Residues: CASSPPFAETQYF.

There are a few counts of this clone. This chain joins TRBV4-2 and TRBJ2-4; maybe TRBD2 (6 bases). This CDR3 comprises 17 residues. In germline, CDR1 is LGHNA, CDR2 YNFKEQ. V shed 0 bases and J shed 1 base, with 13 bases lying between them. CDR3: CASSQDPSGGAKNIQYF. CDR3 sequence (DNA): TGTGCCAGCAGCCAAGATCCCTCCGGAGGGGCCAAAAACATTCAGTACTTC.

The V and J genes are TRBV5-4 and TRBJ2-2; TRBD1 is a possible D gene (6 bases). This CDR3 has 16 amino acids. V lost 9 bases and J lost 5, with 23 bases in between. Per germline, CDR1 SGHNT and CDR2 YYREEE (reference sequence). This CDR3 reads CAIWDTRQLQTGELFF. In DNA, the CDR3 is TGTGCCATCTGGGACACCCGCCAACTACAGACCGGGGAGCTGTTTTTT.

The rearrangement links TRBV15 to TRBJ1-6; weak D call: TRBD1 (6 bases). Trimming removed 8 bases from V and 0 bases from J, with 11 bases in between. Per germline, CDR1 LNHNV and CDR2 YYDKDF (reference sequence). This CDR3 has 15 amino acids. CDR3 sequence reads: CATEDRSSYNSPLHF. As DNA, the CDR3 is TGTGCCACCGAGGACAGAAGCTCCTATAATTCACCCCTCCACTTT.

The rearrangement links TRBV5-1 to TRBJ1-1, with D possibly being TRBD1 (5 bases). The germline V and J ends were trimmed by 2 bases and 3 bases, with 8 bases remaining between them. CDR1 is SGHRS, CDR2 YFSETQ, per germline. The CDR3 is made up of 13 amino acids. This CDR3 reads CASSFKGDTEAFF. The CDR3 region has the DNA TGCGCCAGCAGCTTCAAAGGGGACACTGAAGCTTTCTTT. The variable domain in full, completed from reference TRBV5-1 and TRBJ1-1, reads KAGVTQTPRYLIKTRGQQVTLSCSPISGHRSVSWYQQTPGQGLQFLFEYFSETQRNKGNFPGRFSGRQFSNSRSEMNVSTLELGDSALYLCASSFKGDTEAFFGQGTRLTVV.